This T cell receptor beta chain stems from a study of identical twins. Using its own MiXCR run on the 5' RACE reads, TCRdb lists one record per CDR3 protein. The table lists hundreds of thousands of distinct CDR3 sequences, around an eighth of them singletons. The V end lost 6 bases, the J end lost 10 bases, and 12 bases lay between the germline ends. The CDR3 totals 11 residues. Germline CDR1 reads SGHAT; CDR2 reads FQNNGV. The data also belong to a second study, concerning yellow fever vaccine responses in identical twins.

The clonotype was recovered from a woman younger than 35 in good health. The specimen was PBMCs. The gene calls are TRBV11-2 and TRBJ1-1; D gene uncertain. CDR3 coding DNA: TGTGCCAGCAGTCAGCAGGAAGGAGCTTTCTTT. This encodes CASSQQEGAFF. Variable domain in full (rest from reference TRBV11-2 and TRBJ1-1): EAGVAQSPRYKIIEKRQSVAFWCNPISGHATLYWYQQILGQGPKLLIQFQNNGVVDDSQLPKDRFSAERLKGVDSTLKIQPAKLEDSAVYLCASSQQEGAFFGQGTRLTVV.